The 10 T cell receptor beta chains below were found in one sample sequenced in a study of beta chain features in type 1 diabetes. The entirety of the isolated RNA underwent reverse transcription, so expressed TCRB transcripts were sequenced. Repertoires were generated with immunoSEQ multiplex PCR, while TCRdb's copy carries only in-frame clones and drops some. Of over 300,000 clones listed, roughly 8% are singletons. The sample consisted of central memory CD4+ T cells from blood. These receptors originate from a woman aged 18-35 years in good health.

The DNA for the CDR3 is TGTGCCAGCAGTTACTCAACGGGGTTGGGTTCCGAGCAGTACTTC. Translation: CASSYSTGLGSEQYF. The chain uses TRBV6-5 and TRBJ2-7; maybe TRBD2 (5 bases). Germline CDR1 MNHEY, CDR2 SVGAGI. This CDR3 comprises 15 residues. Trimming took off 0 bases at V and 6 bases at J, with 15 bases between the two ends.

The table lists this clone with many counts. The chain combines TRBV2 with TRBJ2-7; 9 bases line up with TRBD2. CDR1 is SNHLY and CDR2 is FYNNEI in the germline V gene. With 8 bases clipped from V and 4 bases from J, the junction kept 6 bases outside the gene matches. CDR3 length equals 13 residues. The CDR3 bases are TGTGCCAGCGCGGGAGGGCGGGCATACGAGCAGTACTTC. As protein: CASAGGRAYEQYF.

This clone was counted a single time. The rearrangement links TRBV7-2 to TRBJ2-7; D not resolved. The V end lost 0 bases, the J end lost 1 base, and 10 bases lay between the germline ends. The germline V gene encodes CDR1 SGHTA and CDR2 FQGNSA. This CDR3 contains 15 residues. The CDR3 reads CASSLAPHFSYEQYF. The CDR3 nucleotides are TGTGCCAGCAGCTTAGCCCCACATTTTTCCTACGAGCAGTACTTC. The full variable domain, with the rest looked up from reference TRBV7-2 and TRBJ2-7, is GAGVSQSPSNKVTEKGKDVELRCDPISGHTALYWYRQSLGQGLEFLIYFQGNSAPDKSGLPSDRFSAERTGGSVSTLTIQRTQQEDSAVYLCASSLAPHFSYEQYFGPGTRLTVT.

This clone was observed a handful of times. A read error may produce the germline difference seen at one junction end. The gene calls are TRBV5-6 and TRBJ2-7; 7 bases align to TRBD1. CDR3 length: 14 amino acids. Germline values: CDR1 SGHDT, CDR2 YYEEEE. CDR3 region: CASGLTGVTYEQYF. The CDR3 nucleotides read TGTGCCAGCGGCTTAACAGGGGTCACCTACGAGCAGTACTTC.

The chain employs TRBV9 and TRBJ2-1; possible D gene TRBD2, 6 bases. CDR1 SGDLS and CDR2 YYNGEE come from the germline V gene. V lost 0 bases and J lost 4, with 11 bases in between. The CDR3 runs to 15 residues. CDR3 residues: CASSVGASDYNEQFF. The CDR3 nucleotides are TGTGCCAGCAGCGTAGGGGCTAGCGATTACAATGAGCAGTTCTTC.

This clone was picked up a small number of times. CDR3 loop: CASTPEGIRNEKLFF. CDR3 nucleotides: TGTGCCAGCACACCCGAGGGGATCCGAAATGAAAAACTGTTTTTT. The V gene is TRBV2, the J gene TRBJ1-4, with TRBD1 as a possible D gene (5 bases). Deletions cut 7 bases from V and 5 bases from J, with 17 bases between. Germline assignment: CDR1 SNHLY and CDR2 FYNNEI. There are 15 residues in the CDR3.

The chain combines TRBV6-1 with TRBJ1-3; no firm D call. The V gene's germline CDR1 is MNHNS and CDR2 SASEGT. The ends were cut back, 1 base at V and 0 bases at J, with 13 bases in the middle. This CDR3 is 17 amino acids long. CDR3 region: CASSEVTASYSGNTIYF. The CDR3 region has the DNA TGTGCCAGCAGTGAAGTTACAGCCTCTTACTCTGGAAACACCATATATTTT.

This clone was found many times. The gene calls are TRBV15 and TRBJ2-4, with 14 bases aligning to TRBD2. The CDR3 extends over 14 amino acids. V was clipped by 11 bases and J by 5 bases; unmatched bases: 5. Germline V gene sequence: CDR1 LNHNV, CDR2 YYDKDF (reference sequence). The CDR3 DNA follows: TGTGCCGGGACTAGCGGGAGTGTTCAAAACATTCAGTACTTC. Protein: CAGTSGSVQNIQYF.

J is TRBJ1-2 and V is TRBV5-4; D not certain. V dropped 4 bases and J dropped 4 bases, with 8 bases sitting between them. CDR1 and CDR2 from the germline V gene are SGHNT and YYREEE (reference sequence). CDR3 length equals 12 residues. CDR3: CASSQDPYGYTF. CDR3 in DNA: TGTGCCAGCAGCCAGGATCCCTATGGCTACACCTTC. The complete variable domain, with remaining parts taken from reference TRBV5-4 and TRBJ1-2, reads ETGVTQSPTHLIKTRGQQVTLRCSSQSGHNTVSWYQQALGQGPQFIFQYYREEENGRGNFPPRFSGLQFPNYSSELNVNALELDDSALYLCASSQDPYGYTFGSGTRLTVV.

The V call is TRBV6-6, the J call TRBJ1-1; a weak D match, TRBD1 (6 bases). The CDR3 runs to 15 residues. Germline CDR1 and CDR2: MNHNY and SVGAGI (reference sequence). The ends were cut back, 2 bases at V and 1 base at J, with 11 bases in the middle. CDR3 in DNA: TGTGCCAGCAGTTACCGAGGGACACAGAACACTGAAGCTTTCTTT. Amino acid sequence: CASSYRGTQNTEAFF.